A single sample gave rise to the 29 T cell receptor beta chains below, sequenced in a study of beta chain features in type 1 diabetes. Expressed TCRB transcripts were sequenced because the entire RNA isolate underwent reverse transcription. The data were produced by immunoSEQ multiplex PCR, yet TCRdb's version contains in-frame clones alone and is incomplete. In the table there are more than 350,000 clones, roughly 10% of which are singletons. Sample: naive CD4+ T cells from blood. Receptors originate from a woman between 18 and 30 years old in good health.

There are a few counts of this clone. The chain joins TRBV14 to TRBJ1-2; tentatively, D is TRBD1 (6 bases). V was trimmed by 2 bases and J by 5 bases, leaving 12 bases between them. Germline V lookup: CDR1 SGHDN, CDR2 FVKESK. CDR3 size: 14 residues. This CDR3 reads CASSQTSQGYGYTF. The DNA of the CDR3 is TGTGCCAGCAGCCAAACTTCACAGGGATATGGCTACACCTTC.

This clone was detected only a few times. This chain joins TRBV4-2 and TRBJ1-2; the match to TRBD1 covers 7 bases. V was pared by 1 base and J by 0 bases, with 14 bases of the junction left unmatched. The germline V gene has CDR1 LGHNA and CDR2 YNFKEQ. The CDR3 sequence is 19 residues long. The CDR3 protein is CASSQVIFRVTGTNYGYTF. The CDR3 coding sequence is TGTGCCAGCAGCCAAGTAATTTTCCGTGTGACAGGGACTAACTATGGCTACACCTTC.

This clone has more than one count but fewer than ten. V usage is TRBV15 and J usage is TRBJ1-1; D might be TRBD1 (5 bases). The ends were cut back, 0 bases at V and 3 bases at J, with 8 bases in the middle. Germline V gene lookup returns CDR1 LNHNV and CDR2 YYDKDF (reference sequence). This CDR3 is 14 amino acids long. This CDR3 reads CATSREQGYTEAFF. The DNA of the CDR3 is TGTGCCACCAGCAGAGAGCAGGGCTACACTGAAGCTTTCTTT.

The rearrangement links TRBV6-6 to TRBJ2-7; the D gene is possibly TRBD2 (6 bases). V gave up 7 bases and J gave up 2 bases, with 18 bases separating them. The CDR3 is 15 residues long. Germline V gene data show CDR1 as MNHNY and CDR2 as SVGAGI (reference sequence). CDR3: CASKIGSTGPYEQYF. In DNA form, the CDR3 reads TGTGCCAGCAAAATCGGGAGCACCGGGCCCTACGAGCAGTACTTC.

The chain has TRBV5-1 and TRBJ2-3; 7 bases align to TRBD1. Germline V gene lookup returns CDR1 SGHRS and CDR2 YFSETQ. CDR3 length: 14 residues. The ends lost 3 bases at V and 4 bases at J; junction bases unmatched: 5. The CDR3 sequence: CASSSNRGADTQYF. For the CDR3, the DNA is TGCGCCAGCAGCTCCAACAGGGGCGCAGATACGCAGTATTTT.

This clone has a single count. The CDR3 DNA follows: TGTGCCAGCCCCGCACGGCAGATTTTGAACACTGAAGCTTTCTTT. As protein: CASPARQILNTEAFF. The chain combines TRBV2 with TRBJ1-1; D gene ambiguous. This CDR3 is 15 amino acids long. Trimming took off 8 bases at V and 0 bases at J, with 16 bases between the two ends. Germline CDR1 reads SNHLY; CDR2 reads FYNNEI.

This clone was seen only a few times. The chain couples TRBV5-1 to TRBJ2-5; tentative D call: TRBD2 (7 bases). Germline CDR1 is SGHRS and CDR2 is YFSETQ. V lost 0 bases and J 3 bases, leaving 12 bases between the germline ends. The CDR3 is made up of 15 amino acids. DNA for the CDR3: TGCGCCAGCAGCTTGGTGGCGGGGGCTGAAGAGACCCAGTACTTC. It specifies CASSLVAGAEETQYF.

This rearrangement joins TRBV4-3 to TRBJ1-2, with D possibly matching TRBD1 (6 bases). The V end lost 2 bases, the J end lost 5 bases, and 12 bases lay between the germline ends. CDR1 is LGHNA and CDR2 is YSLEER in the germline V gene. CDR3 length: 14 residues. CDR3 in amino acids: CASSQLQGAYGYTF. CDR3 coding DNA: TGCGCCAGCAGCCAACTACAGGGCGCATATGGCTACACCTTC.

This sequence joins TRBV6-6 and TRBJ2-5; D might be TRBD2 (6 bases). V lost 0 bases, J lost 2 bases, and 13 bases lay in between. The CDR3 spans 16 residues. The V gene's germline CDR1 is MNHNY and CDR2 SVGAGI (reference sequence). The CDR3, as DNA: TGTGCCAGCAGTTACTCGTCGGCGGGAAGGCAAGAGACCCAGTACTTC. Its translation: CASSYSSAGRQETQYF.

This chain uses TRBV7-8 with TRBJ2-7; 7 nucleotides agree with TRBD1. This CDR3 contains 14 residues. Germline assignment: CDR1 SGHVS and CDR2 FQNEAQ. J gave up 3 bases and V 4 bases, and 6 bases lay outside the gene matches. The CDR3 loop is CASSSRTGVYEQYF. The DNA of the CDR3 is TGTGCCAGCAGCTCGCGGACAGGAGTCTACGAGCAGTACTTC.

The sample holds a few counts of this clone. The chain couples TRBV7-9 to TRBJ2-1; TRBD2 matches 9 bases. J lost 8 bases, V lost 5 bases, and 13 bases had no gene match. Germline loops: CDR1 SEHNR, CDR2 FQNEAQ (reference sequence). The CDR3 runs to 16 residues. The CDR3 region is CASSPRLAVIGDEQFF. The CDR3 DNA follows: TGTGCCAGCAGCCCCCGACTAGCGGTAATTGGGGATGAGCAGTTCTTC.

In this sample, this clone turned up a few times. The chain has TRBV19 and TRBJ1-2, with a tentative D call TRBD1 (6 bases). Germline values: CDR1 LNHDA, CDR2 SQIVND (reference sequence). The germline V and J ends were trimmed by 6 bases and 4 bases, with 12 bases remaining between them. This CDR3 region has 13 residues. For the CDR3, the DNA is TGTGCCAGTAGAACGGAGGGGGGCTATGGCTACACCTTC. Translation gives CASRTEGGYGYTF. Filled out from reference TRBV19 and TRBJ1-2, the complete variable domain reads DGGITQSPKYLFRKEGQNVTLSCEQNLNHDAMYWYRQDPGQGLRLIYYSQIVNDFQKGDIAEGYSVSREKKESFPLTVTSAQKNPTAFYLCASRTEGGYGYTFGSGTRLTVV.

This clone was seen more than once but under ten times. The same CDR3 arises from other DNA sequences in this sample as well. The V and J genes are TRBV5-1 and TRBJ2-3; no definite D call. This CDR3 contains 12 residues. Germline lookup yields CDR1 SGHRS and CDR2 YFSETQ. Trimming took off 0 bases at V and 4 bases at J, with 3 bases between the two ends. The CDR3 coding sequence is TGCGCCAGCAGCTTGGTAGCAGATACGCAGTATTTT. Translated, it gives CASSLVADTQYF.

The chain uses TRBV27 and TRBJ2-3; D is unresolved. The CDR3 totals 17 residues. V was pared by 4 bases and J by 0 bases, with 17 bases between. CDR1 is MNHEY, CDR2 SMNVEV, per germline (reference sequence). CDR3 in amino acids: CASSSLNLAYSTDTQYF. The CDR3 DNA reads as TGTGCCAGCAGTTCACTTAACCTGGCATATAGCACAGATACGCAGTATTTT.

The chain combines TRBV7-9 with TRBJ1-1, with unresolved D. Germline CDR1 reads SEHNR; CDR2 reads FQNEAQ (reference sequence). V lost 5 bases to trimming and J lost 11 bases, with 15 bases between them. The CDR3 extends over 12 amino acids. The CDR3 spells CASSRGNSIAFF. CDR3 nucleotide sequence: TGTGCCAGCAGCAGAGGGAACTCGATCGCTTTCTTT.

This chain connects TRBV7-2 to TRBJ2-2; D is possibly TRBD1 (5 bases). The CDR3 extends over 13 amino acids. Trimming took 6 bases from V and 6 from J, leaving 11 bases between them. The germline gives CDR1 SGHTA, CDR2 FQGNSA. This CDR3 is CASSPRVPGELFF. The CDR3 coding sequence is TGTGCCAGCAGTCCCAGGGTCCCCGGGGAGCTGTTTTTT.

The chain uses TRBV6-5 and TRBJ2-1; 7 bases are a match to TRBD2. J lost 5 bases, V lost 5 bases, and 6 bases had no gene match. Germline CDR1 is MNHEY and CDR2 is SVGAGI. The CDR3 has 14 amino acids. The CDR3 loop is CASSDGRLNNEQFF. As DNA, the CDR3 is TGTGCCAGCAGTGACGGGAGGCTTAACAATGAGCAGTTCTTC.

This clone has more than one count but fewer than ten. CDR3 sequence: CASSLAVSGRVLAYEQYF. The CDR3 bases are TGTGCCAGCAGCTTAGCTGTTAGCGGGAGGGTATTGGCCTACGAGCAGTACTTC. This chain joins TRBV7-2 and TRBJ2-7; 11 bases line up with TRBD2. The CDR3 has 18 residues. The junction had 9 bases not matched to a gene; V was cut back by 0 bases and J by 2 bases. The germline V gene has CDR1 SGHTA and CDR2 FQGNSA. Full variable domain (missing parts from reference TRBV7-2 and TRBJ2-7): GAGVSQSPSNKVTEKGKDVELRCDPISGHTALYWYRQSLGQGLEFLIYFQGNSAPDKSGLPSDRFSAERTGGSVSTLTIQRTQQEDSAVYLCASSLAVSGRVLAYEQYFGPGTRLTVT.

Remarks on this clone: Other DNA sequences of this sample code for an identical CDR3. The chain uses TRBV28 and TRBJ1-2; no clear D. The ends were cut back, 2 bases at V and 4 bases at J, with 5 bases in the middle. The CDR3 totals 12 residues. In germline, CDR1 is MDHEN, CDR2 SYDVKM. For the CDR3, the DNA is TGTGCCAGCAGTTTAAGTCGCTATGGCTACACCTTC. It translates to CASSLSRYGYTF.

The genes are TRBV10-3 and TRBJ2-1; D ambiguous. CDR3 length: 14 residues. Trimming took 0 bases from V and 5 from J, leaving 8 bases between them. From germline, CDR1 is ENHRY and CDR2 SYGVKD. CDR3 sequence reads: CAISESGGNNEQFF. CDR3 DNA sequence: TGTGCCATCAGTGAGTCTGGCGGTAACAATGAGCAGTTCTTC.

CDR3 region: CAWSVGRPRETQYF. The CDR3 DNA sequence: TGTGCCTGGAGTGTGGGGAGACCACGAGAGACCCAGTACTTC. The J gene is TRBJ2-5, the V gene TRBV30; TRBD2 might be the D (5 bases). The CDR3 consists of 14 residues. The V gene's germline CDR1 is GTSNPN and CDR2 SVGIG (reference sequence). V was trimmed by 0 bases and J by 4 bases, leaving 12 bases between them.

The chain recombines TRBV29-1 with TRBJ1-1; 7 nucleotides align to TRBD1. In germline, CDR1 is SQVTM, CDR2 ANQGSEA. The CDR3 totals 16 residues. Trimming took 2 bases from V and 0 from J; bases not matched to a gene: 9. The CDR3 protein is CSVETGWTGLNTEAFF. In DNA, the CDR3 is TGCAGCGTTGAAACGGGCTGGACAGGATTGAACACTGAAGCTTTCTTT.

The chain uses TRBV15 and TRBJ2-2; no clear D. Looked up from germline, CDR1 is LNHNV and CDR2 is YYDKDF (reference sequence). CDR3 size: 16 residues. The V end lost 1 base, the J end lost 1 base, and 10 bases lay between the germline ends. CDR3 sequence (DNA): TGTGCCACCAGCAGAGGAATTCGAGAGAACACCGGGGAGCTGTTTTTT. The encoded protein is CATSRGIRENTGELFF. Full variable domain (rest looked up from reference TRBV15 and TRBJ2-2): DAMVIQNPRYQVTQFGKPVTLSCSQTLNHNVMYWYQQKSSQAPKLLFHYYDKDFNNEADTPDNFQSRRPNTSFCFLDIRSPGLGDTAMYLCATSRGIRENTGELFFGEGSRLTVL.

In regard to this clone: Sequence at one end of the junction differs from germline and may be a read error. V usage is TRBV19 and J usage is TRBJ2-2; D not certain. The CDR3 extends over 13 amino acids. Germline V gives CDR1 LNHDA, CDR2 SQIVND (reference sequence). CDR3 loop: CASRIVEIGELFF. Here the CDR3 DNA reads TGTGCCAGTAGGATAGTGGAGATCGGGGAGCTGTTTTTT.

The rearrangement joins TRBV7-2 to TRBJ2-1; a possible D gene is TRBD1 (6 bases). Between the trimmed V and J ends, which lost 3 bases and 1 base, there was a span of 13 bases. Germline lookup yields CDR1 SGHTA and CDR2 FQGNSA. The CDR3 contains 16 residues. Written as DNA, the CDR3 is TGTGCCAGCAGCTTGGCAGGGGACCTGTCCTACAATGAGCAGTTCTTC. Translation gives CASSLAGDLSYNEQFF.

V is TRBV7-2 and J is TRBJ2-5; TRBD2 aligns across 8 bases. The ends lost 4 bases at V and 5 bases at J; junction bases unmatched: 6. Germline CDR1 is SGHTA and CDR2 is FQGNSA. This CDR3 is built from 14 residues. The DNA for the CDR3 is TGTGCCAGCAGCTACAGCGGGAGACTTGAGACCCAGTACTTC. It encodes CASSYSGRLETQYF.

This clone was detected a few times. V and J are TRBV21-1 and TRBJ1-2; the table assigns TRBD1, which was not confirmed against the DNA. TRBV21-1 constitutes a pseudogene. The CDR3 runs 16 residues. DNA of the CDR3: TGTGCCAGCATGATCCCCTCACGGACATCTAACTATGGCTACACCTTC. Encoded protein: CASMIPSRTSNYGYTF.

The chain employs TRBV28 and TRBJ1-2; tentative D call: TRBD1 (5 bases). V was clipped by 3 bases and J by 4 bases, with 12 bases between them. The germline gives CDR1 MDHEN, CDR2 SYDVKM. This CDR3 spans 14 amino acids. CDR3 bases: TGTGCCAGCAGTTTTGGAGGGACCGTCTATGGCTACACCTTC. Translation: CASSFGGTVYGYTF.

The J gene is TRBJ2-5, the V gene TRBV5-6, with D perhaps matching TRBD2 (6 bases). V lost 2 bases and J lost 2, with 10 bases in between. Looked up from germline, CDR1 is SGHDT and CDR2 is YYEEEE. CDR3 length: 14 residues. The CDR3 coding sequence is TGTGCCAGCAGCTTTCTAGCGCCGCAAGAGACCCAGTACTTC. Amino acids: CASSFLAPQETQYF.